The clone carrying this T cell receptor beta chain is medium-sized. Its target is unknown. The sample belongs to a study of T cells in localized non-small cell lung cancer. General study results and limits: Appearance in adjacent lung was seen for a median approximately 59 of the top 100 tumor clones. Of the tissues analyzed, uninvolved adjacent lung showed maximal T cell clonality, greater than tumor. A denser population of T cells in blood accompanied longer overall survival.

Profiling relied on immunoSEQ multiplex PCR, and the TCRdb table lists in-frame clones only, not all of them. The sample lists 3,000 to 3,500 clones, under 35% seen once, with roughly 8.9% in the top ten. Germline V gives CDR1 SGHNT, CDR2 YENEEA. This CDR3 has 14 amino acids. V lost 5 bases to trimming and J lost 5 bases, with 15 bases between them. The rearrangement links TRBV11-3 to TRBJ2-5; maybe TRBD1 (7 bases). This receptor was identified in a man between 40 and 70 years old with stage I lung adenocarcinoma. Source: lung tumor tissue, taken before any cancer treatment. The CDR3, as DNA: TGTGCCAGCAGCCCAGGGGGGAACGTGGAGACCCAGTACTTC. Translation: CASSPGGNVETQYF.